Shown below are 27 T cell receptor beta chains from a single sample sequenced in a study of cytomegalovirus exposure and HLA in healthy donors. PCR primers comprised 60 Vbeta and 13 Jbeta primers. Assay used: immunoSEQ multiplex PCR; TCRdb lists only in-frame clones, some missing. In the table there are about 210,000 clones, around 83% of which are singletons. The specimen sequenced was PBMCs. The receptors shown here come from a girl aged 2 to 9 in good health and CMV-seronegative.

This chain connects TRBV7-9 to TRBJ2-7, with D possibly being TRBD2 (6 bases). Germline-derived CDR1 and CDR2 are SEHNR and FQNEAQ (reference sequence). The CDR3 runs 14 residues. V lost 0 bases, J lost 5 bases, and 11 bases lay in between. The CDR3 spells CASSLAVGGHEQYF. As DNA, the CDR3 is TGTGCCAGCAGCTTAGCTGTGGGAGGCCACGAGCAGTACTTC.

V gene TRBV5-6 combines with J gene TRBJ1-6; a weak D match, TRBD1 (6 bases). This CDR3 spans 14 amino acids. Trimming cost V 3 bases and J 10 bases, with 14 bases left between them. CDR1 SGHDT and CDR2 YYEEEE come from the germline V gene. The DNA of the CDR3 is TGTGCCAGCAGCTCCGGGACACTCAACTCACCCCTCCACTTT. This codes for CASSSGTLNSPLHF.

This sequence joins TRBV6-5 and TRBJ1-4, with TRBD1 matching 11 bases. Germline CDR1 reads MNHEY; CDR2 reads SVGAGI. The CDR3 loop spans 14 amino acids. V was clipped by 6 bases and J by 10 bases; unmatched bases: 7. The chain's CDR3 is CASRSGTGGGKLFF. The CDR3 DNA is TGTGCCAGCAGATCCGGGACAGGGGGGGGAAAACTGTTTTTT.

The chain carries TRBV19 and TRBJ1-2; no reliable D call. There are 13 residues in the CDR3. V was cut by 8 bases and J by 4 bases, with 14 bases left in between. CDR1 is LNHDA and CDR2 is SQIVND in the germline V gene (reference sequence). The CDR3 bases are TGTGCCAGTTCCTTTGCAGTTGTCTATGGCTACACCTTC. It translates to CASSFAVVYGYTF. Filled out from reference TRBV19 and TRBJ1-2, the complete variable domain reads DGGITQSPKYLFRKEGQNVTLSCEQNLNHDAMYWYRQDPGQGLRLIYYSQIVNDFQKGDIAEGYSVSREKKESFPLTVTSAQKNPTAFYLCASSFAVVYGYTFGSGTRLTVV.

The chain recombines TRBV14 with TRBJ1-1; the match to TRBD1 covers 8 bases. Germline assignment: CDR1 SGHDN and CDR2 FVKESK. The CDR3 runs to 13 residues. With 5 bases clipped from V and 7 bases from J, the junction kept 6 bases outside the gene matches. The chain's CDR3 is CASSDRGMYEAFF. The CDR3 DNA follows: TGTGCCAGCAGCGACAGGGGAATGTATGAAGCTTTCTTT.

The chain is built from TRBV10-2 and TRBJ2-7, with 7 bases fitting TRBD2. With 5 bases clipped from V and 2 bases from J, the junction kept 9 bases outside the gene matches. The CDR3 consists of 15 residues. CDR1 is WSHSY and CDR2 is SAAADI in the germline V gene. CDR3 loop: CASSNLAATTYEQYF. CDR3 in DNA: TGCGCCAGCAGTAACCTAGCGGCAACCACCTACGAGCAGTACTTC.

Concerning this clone itself: Other DNA sequences in this specimen translate into the identical CDR3. This sequence joins TRBV20-1 and TRBJ1-2, with D hard to call. The ends were cut back, 2 bases at V and 2 bases at J, with 3 bases in the middle. CDR1 and CDR2 (germline): DFQATT, SNEGSKA (reference sequence). This CDR3 spans 11 amino acids. In DNA form, the CDR3 reads TGCAGTGCTAGACAGAACTATGGCTACACCTTC. It is translated as CSARQNYGYTF.

This rearrangement joins TRBV6-5 to TRBJ1-2, with unresolved D. In germline, CDR1 is MNHEY, CDR2 SVGAGI. This CDR3 comprises 15 residues. Trimming took off 6 bases at V and 4 bases at J, with 18 bases between the two ends. CDR3 sequence: CASSPGKPGAYGYTF. The CDR3 region has the DNA TGTGCCAGCAGCCCCGGGAAGCCGGGAGCCTATGGCTACACCTTC.

This chain links TRBV14 with TRBJ2-1, with TRBD2 identical over 10 bases. CDR3 size: 15 residues. The ends lost 1 base at V and 4 bases at J; junction bases unmatched: 1. Germline values: CDR1 SGHDN, CDR2 FVKESK. The CDR3: CASSQVLAGYNEQFF. CDR3 nucleotide sequence: TGTGCCAGCAGCCAAGTACTAGCGGGGTACAATGAGCAGTTCTTC.

The rearrangement links TRBV27 to TRBJ2-7; TRBD2 matches 12 bases. The CDR3 totals 16 residues. Trimming at V came to 6 bases and at J to 3 bases, leaving 9 bases not matched to a gene. CDR1 MNHEY and CDR2 SMNVEV come from the germline V gene (reference sequence). CDR3 DNA sequence: TGTGCCAGCAGAGGATGGACTAGCGGGGTTTACTACGAGCAGTACTTC. Translation gives CASRGWTSGVYYEQYF.

V and J are TRBV2 and TRBJ2-3; 7 nucleotides match TRBD2. J gave up 3 bases and V 7 bases, and 16 bases lay outside the gene matches. This CDR3 comprises 17 residues. Germline V lookup: CDR1 SNHLY, CDR2 FYNNEI. The CDR3 DNA is TGTGCCAGCAACCCCCTCTTCCGGGGGGTAGAGACAGATACGCAGTATTTT. This sequence encodes CASNPLFRGVETDTQYF.

The genes are TRBV5-1 and TRBJ2-5, with 8 bases that match TRBD1. Germline CDR1 is SGHRS and CDR2 is YFSETQ. The CDR3 has 15 residues. The V segment lost 0 bases and the J segment 5 bases; nucleotides outside the gene matches: 6. The CDR3 nucleotides are TGCGCCAGCAGCTTGGCGCCAGGGGGCGCGGAGACCCAGTACTTC. This codes for CASSLAPGGAETQYF. Using reference TRBV5-1 and TRBJ2-5 for the parts outside the CDR3, the full variable domain is KAGVTQTPRYLIKTRGQQVTLSCSPISGHRSVSWYQQTPGQGLQFLFEYFSETQRNKGNFPGRFSGRQFSNSRSEMNVSTLELGDSALYLCASSLAPGGAETQYFGPGTRLLVL.

The rearrangement joins TRBV7-9 to TRBJ2-7, with 12 nucleotides matching TRBD2. Trimming removed 4 bases from V and 2 bases from J; junction bases left unmatched: 9. The germline V gene has CDR1 SEHNR and CDR2 FQNEAQ (reference sequence). The CDR3 covers 17 residues. CDR3 sequence: CASSYSSGREGPYEQYF. In DNA form, the CDR3 reads TGTGCCAGCAGCTATTCTAGCGGGAGGGAGGGCCCCTACGAGCAGTACTTC.

The chain uses TRBV15 and TRBJ1-1; TRBD1 matches at 8 bases. CDR1 and CDR2 from the germline V gene are LNHNV and YYDKDF (reference sequence). V lost 0 bases, J lost 0 bases, and 3 bases stayed unmatched. The CDR3 spans 16 residues. In DNA form, the CDR3 reads TGTGCCACCAGCAGAGACGGACAGGGAATGAACACTGAAGCTTTCTTT. Its protein is CATSRDGQGMNTEAFF.

The chain uses TRBV7-2 and TRBJ1-1; 8 nucleotides agree with TRBD1. With V trimmed by 5 bases and J by 14 bases, 10 bases remained unmatched. CDR1 SGHTA and CDR2 FQGNSA come from the germline V gene. CDR3 length equals 12 residues. The CDR3 region has the DNA TGTGCCAGCAGCCCACGGCAGGGGGCCGCCTTCTTT. It specifies CASSPRQGAAFF. The full variable domain, rest sourced from reference TRBV7-2 and TRBJ1-1, is GAGVSQSPSNKVTEKGKDVELRCDPISGHTALYWYRQSLGQGLEFLIYFQGNSAPDKSGLPSDRFSAERTGGSVSTLTIQRTQQEDSAVYLCASSPRQGAAFFGQGTRLTVV.

The chain joins TRBV23-1 to TRBJ2-1, with 11 bases aligning to TRBD2. TRBV23-1 counts as an open reading frame of uncertain function. The CDR3 is 18 amino acids. Trimming at V came to 3 bases and at J to 0 bases, leaving 7 bases not matched to a gene. For the CDR3, the DNA is TGCGCCAGCAGTCACGTAGCGGGGGGGCTCAGCTCCTACAATGAGCAGTTCTTC. It translates to CASSHVAGGLSSYNEQFF.

The chain uses TRBV4-2 and TRBJ1-2; a weak D match, TRBD1 (5 bases). There are 14 residues in the CDR3. In germline, CDR1 is LGHNA, CDR2 YNFKEQ. Trimming shortened V by 1 base and J by 6 bases, and 12 bases separated the two germline ends. CDR3 sequence: CASSQVLQDHGYTF. The CDR3 DNA reads as TGTGCCAGCAGCCAAGTACTACAGGACCATGGCTACACCTTC.

The V call is TRBV30, the J call TRBJ2-7; TRBD1 aligns across 8 bases. Germline loops: CDR1 GTSNPN, CDR2 SVGIG (reference sequence). Trimming removed 1 base from V and 2 bases from J; junction bases left unmatched: 10. CDR3 size: 16 residues. CDR3 sequence reads: CAWSDPPGTGAYEQYF. The CDR3 DNA reads as TGTGCCTGGAGTGACCCCCCCGGGACAGGAGCCTACGAGCAGTACTTC.

The chain joins TRBV5-4 to TRBJ2-1; the D gene is possibly TRBD1 (5 bases). The CDR3 covers 15 residues. Germline V gene lookup returns CDR1 SGHNT and CDR2 YYREEE (reference sequence). V dropped 4 bases and J dropped 6 bases, with 17 bases sitting between them. CDR3 DNA: TGTGCCAGCAGCCTAAGATCAGGGATCGCCAATGAGCAGTTCTTC. It codes for CASSLRSGIANEQFF.

This clone was detected once. The genes are TRBV2 and TRBJ2-7; no clear D. The CDR3 contains 15 residues. Trimming shortened V by 3 bases and J by 1 base, and 13 bases separated the two germline ends. Germline CDR1 reads SNHLY; CDR2 reads FYNNEI. For the CDR3, the DNA is TGTGCCAGCAGTGATGGATGGGCTTTATCCTACGAGCAGTACTTC. Translation: CASSDGWALSYEQYF. The whole variable domain, filled in from reference TRBV2 and TRBJ2-7, reads EPEVTQTPSHQVTQMGQEVILRCVPISNHLYFYWYRQILGQKVEFLVSFYNNEISEKSEIFDDQFSVERPDGSNFTLKIRSTKLEDSAMYFCASSDGWALSYEQYFGPGTRLTVT.

This chain joins TRBV19 and TRBJ1-2, with 8 nucleotides matching TRBD1. This CDR3 region has 15 residues. The V gene end was trimmed by 1 base and the J gene end by 5 bases; junction bases not matched to a gene: 6. CDR1 is LNHDA, CDR2 SQIVND, per germline (reference sequence). The CDR3, as DNA: TGTGCCAGTAGTATAGGACAGGGGAGGTTGTATGGCTACACCTTC. Residues: CASSIGQGRLYGYTF. Filled out from reference TRBV19 and TRBJ1-2, the complete variable domain reads DGGITQSPKYLFRKEGQNVTLSCEQNLNHDAMYWYRQDPGQGLRLIYYSQIVNDFQKGDIAEGYSVSREKKESFPLTVTSAQKNPTAFYLCASSIGQGRLYGYTFGSGTRLTVV.

V gene TRBV25-1 combines with J gene TRBJ1-2, with 10 bases that match TRBD1. V dropped 8 bases and J dropped 5; count of bases not matched to a gene: 5. This CDR3 contains 13 residues. In germline, CDR1 is MGHDK, CDR2 SYGVNS. In nucleotides, the CDR3 is TGTGCCAGCGAACCGGGACAGGGGTATGGCTACACCTTC. It is translated as CASEPGQGYGYTF.

V and J are TRBV5-6 and TRBJ1-1, with D maybe TRBD1 (6 bases). Germline lookup yields CDR1 SGHDT and CDR2 YYEEEE. The CDR3 has 14 residues. Deletions cut 5 bases from V and 0 bases from J, with 11 bases between. In DNA, the CDR3 is TGTGCCAGCAGTTTCGCAGGGGTGAACACTGAAGCTTTCTTT. This translates into CASSFAGVNTEAFF.

The chain combines TRBV28 with TRBJ1-5; 11 bases align to TRBD1. CDR1 is MDHEN, CDR2 SYDVKM, per germline. After removal of 5 bases from V and 1 base from J, the junction contained 4 bases not matched to a gene. This CDR3 has 16 amino acids. CDR3 nucleotide sequence: TGTGCCAGCAGTCCCGGGACAGGGGGAAGCAATCAGCCCCAGCATTTT. Residues: CASSPGTGGSNQPQHF.

The genes are TRBV11-2 and TRBJ2-2; 10 bases match TRBD2. This CDR3 contains 16 residues. V shed 5 bases and J 2 bases; nucleotides not matched to a gene: 5. Germline V gene lookup returns CDR1 SGHAT and CDR2 FQNNGV. CDR3 in amino acids: CASSPVAGGNTGELFF. The CDR3 DNA is TGTGCCAGCAGCCCCGTAGCGGGAGGCAACACCGGGGAGCTGTTTTTT.

This chain links TRBV7-9 with TRBJ2-3; D possibly corresponds to TRBD2 (6 bases). The CDR3 runs to 15 residues. Trimming removed 4 bases from V and 0 bases from J, with 11 bases in between. The germline gives CDR1 SEHNR, CDR2 FQNEAQ (reference sequence). CDR3 coding DNA: TGTGCCAGCAGCTGGTGGGGGGACAGCACAGATACGCAGTATTTT. It yields the protein CASSWWGDSTDTQYF.

The chain links TRBV1 to TRBJ2-5; the table's D call TRBD2 went unverified against the DNA. The J call may be mistaken, given a closer DNA end match to TRBJ2-7. TRBV1 is shown as a pseudogene. The CDR3 spans 16 residues. CDR3 amino acids: CTSSQEERGGSYEQYF. The CDR3 bases are TGCACCAGCAGCCAAGAAGAGCGGGGGGGCTCCTACGAGCAGTACTTC.